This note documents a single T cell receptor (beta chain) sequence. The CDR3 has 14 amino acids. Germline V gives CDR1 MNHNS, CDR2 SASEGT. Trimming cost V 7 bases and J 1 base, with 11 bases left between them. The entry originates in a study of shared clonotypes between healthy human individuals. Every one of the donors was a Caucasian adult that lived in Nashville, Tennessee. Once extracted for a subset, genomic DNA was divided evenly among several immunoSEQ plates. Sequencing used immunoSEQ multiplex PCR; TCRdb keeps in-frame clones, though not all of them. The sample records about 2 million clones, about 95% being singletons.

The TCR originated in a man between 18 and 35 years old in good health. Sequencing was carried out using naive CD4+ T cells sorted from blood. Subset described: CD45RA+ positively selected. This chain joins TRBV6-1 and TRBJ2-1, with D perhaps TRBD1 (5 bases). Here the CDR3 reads CASTPPGSYNEQFF. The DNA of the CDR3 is TGTGCCAGCACCCCTCCAGGGTCCTACAATGAGCAGTTCTTC.